A selection of T cell receptor beta chains follows, all from one sample in a study of T cell changes during pregnancy in multiple sclerosis. Sequenced by immunoSEQ multiplex PCR; TCRdb stores in-frame clones only, minus some. Of about 59,000 clones in the sample, about 86% are singletons; the top ten hold approximately 5.3%. Sequenced input: peripheral blood from another person, used as feeder cells. All receptors come from a human donor whose cells served as feeder cells for cultures in a pregnancy study. Each CDR3 is given with its conserved first and last residue. The D gene is left open where the match is weak. Size is stated for part of the rows, as once, few or many counts, or as a class when the clone is expanded.

TRBD2 | . | TRBJ2-3 | TRBV27 | CASSLAGLADTDTQYF | TGTGCCAGCAGTTTGGCAGGCCTAGCGGACACAGATACGCAGTATTTT
TRBD2 | . | TRBJ2-1 | TRBV27 | CASSLGRASYNEQFF | TGTGCCAGCAGTTTAGGGAGGGCATCCTACAATGAGCAGTTCTTC
. | . | TRBJ2-2 | TRBV5-4 | CASSNPSGELFF | TGTGCCAGCAGCAATCCCAGCGGGGAGCTGTTTTTT
. | . | TRBJ1-2 | TRBV7-2 | CASSFEWGYTF | TGTGCCAGCAGCTTTGAGTGGGGCTACACCTTC
TRBD1 | once | TRBJ1-1 | TRBV29-1 | CSASPGQGTEAFF | TGCAGCGCCTCCCCGGGACAGGGCACTGAAGCTTTCTTT
. | once | TRBJ2-4 | TRBV7-3 | CASSFDGNIQYF | TGTGCCAGCAGCTTCGACGGGAACATTCAGTACTTC
TRBD2 | . | TRBJ2-2 | TRBV4-3 | CASSRSGTSTGELFF | TGCGCCAGCAGCCGCAGCGGGACGAGCACCGGGGAGCTGTTTTTT
. | . | TRBJ1-5 | TRBV4-2 | CASSQEGAAGEQPQHF | TGTGCCAGCAGCCAGGAAGGGGCGGCCGGGGAACAGCCCCAGCATTTT
. | . | TRBJ2-5 | TRBV28 | CASSRGQTRETQYF | TGTGCCAGCAGCCGCGGACAGACAAGAGAGACCCAGTACTTC
. | . | TRBJ2-5 | TRBV4-2 | CASSQGGRERETQYF | TGTGCCAGCAGCCAAGGAGGCAGGGAGAGGGAGACCCAGTACTTC
TRBD2 | . | TRBJ2-3 | TRBV19 | CASSIVASGLRTDTQYF | TGTGCCAGTAGTATCGTGGCTAGCGGGTTACGCACAGATACGCAGTATTTT
. | . | TRBJ1-2 | TRBV6-5 | CASRDLHGYTF | TGTGCCAGCAGGGATCTACATGGCTACACCTTC
. | . | TRBJ1-5 | TRBV6-6 | CASSYQGDHNQPQHF | TGTGCCAGCAGTTACCAAGGGGACCACAATCAGCCCCAGCATTTT
TRBD1 | . | TRBJ1-5 | TRBV4-1 | CASSQEGDRGNQPQHF | TGCGCCAGCAGCCAAGAAGGGGACAGGGGGAATCAGCCCCAGCATTTT
. | . | TRBJ2-2 | TRBV15 | CATRGGMRFTGELFF | TGTGCCACCAGGGGCGGGATGAGGTTTACCGGGGAGCTGTTTTTT
. | . | TRBJ2-5 | TRBV11-1 | CASSLVGGREETQYF | TGTGCCAGCAGCTTAGTGGGGGGGCGTGAGGAGACCCAGTACTTC
. | . | TRBJ1-4 | TRBV28 | CASSLPLGGKLFF | TGTGCCAGCAGTTTGCCTCTTGGCGGAAAACTGTTTTTT
. | . | TRBJ2-1 | TRBV11-3 | CASSLLYGSEQFF | TGTGCCAGCAGCTTACTCTACGGGAGTGAGCAGTTCTTC
. | . | TRBJ1-1 | TRBV9 | CASSVGGSTEAFF | TGTGCCAGCAGCGTAGGGGGTAGCACTGAAGCTTTCTTT
TRBD1 | . | TRBJ1-4 | TRBV7-7 | CASSSGTGESKLFF | TGTGCCAGCAGCTCCGGGACAGGGGAATCGAAACTGTTTTTT
. | . | TRBJ1-3 | TRBV19 | CASSMTNRDSYGNTIYF | TGTGCCAGTAGTATGACCAACAGGGACTCTTATGGAAACACCATATATTTT
TRBD1 | . | TRBJ2-7 | TRBV6-6 | CASSTRTGLEQYF | TGTGCCAGCAGTACACGGACAGGGCTCGAGCAGTACTTC
. | once | TRBJ2-5 | TRBV6-1 | CASSEAYGWGETQYF | TGTGCCAGCAGTGAAGCCTACGGCTGGGGAGAGACCCAGTACTTC
. | . | TRBJ1-4 | TRBV11-2 | CASSLEYGKLFF | TGTGCCAGCAGCTTGGAGTATGGAAAACTGTTTTTT
. | . | TRBJ2-2 | TRBV5-1 | CASRVESPGELFF | TGCGCCAGCAGGGTAGAGAGCCCCGGGGAGCTGTTTTTT
TRBD1 | . | TRBJ1-6 | TRBV30 | CASPPRQGAKGASPLHF | TGTGCCTCCCCGCCCCGACAGGGGGCAAAGGGGGCTTCACCCCTCCACTTT
. | . | TRBJ2-3 | TRBV7-9 | CASSLASYTDTQYF | TGTGCCAGCAGCTTAGCGTCCTACACAGATACGCAGTATTTT
. | . | TRBJ1-1 | TRBV10-3 | CAIRGDTEAFF | TGTGCCATCAGGGGGGACACTGAAGCTTTCTTT
. | once | TRBJ2-7 | TRBV7-9 | CASSKTGTFSYEQYF | TGTGCCAGCAGCAAAACCGGGACCTTTTCCTACGAGCAGTACTTC
. | . | TRBJ2-3 | TRBV6-5 | CASSYRERSPQYF | TGTGCCAGCAGTTACCGGGAGAGAAGCCCGCAGTATTTT
. | . | TRBJ1-1 | TRBV27 | CASSLSGMNTEAFF | TGTGCCAGCAGTTTGTCAGGGATGAACACTGAAGCTTTCTTT
TRBD1 | . | TRBJ2-7 | TRBV6-5 | CASRLRLGTGDEQYF | TGTGCCAGCAGGTTACGGCTTGGGACAGGGGACGAGCAGTACTTC
TRBD1 | . | TRBJ1-6 | TRBV5-1 | CASSLGQGSYNSPLHF | TGCGCCAGCAGCCTTGGACAGGGCTCCTATAATTCACCCCTCCACTTT
TRBD2 | . | TRBJ2-4 | TRBV29-1 | CSARTSGPSKNIQYF | TGCAGCGCCAGGACTAGCGGGCCCTCCAAAAACATTCAGTACTTC
. | . | TRBJ2-5 | TRBV7-3 | CASSLTSDSWETQYF | TGTGCCAGCAGCTTAACCTCAGACTCTTGGGAGACCCAGTACTTC
. | . | TRBJ1-1 | TRBV9 | CASSVEIPQGEAFF | TGTGCCAGCAGCGTAGAGATCCCACAGGGTGAAGCTTTCTTT
. | once | TRBJ1-1 | TRBV27 | CASSHERGEAFF | TGTGCCAGCAGCCACGAACGGGGAGAAGCTTTCTTT
TRBD1 | . | TRBJ1-5 | TRBV12-5 | CASAGGGGEPQHF | TGTGCTAGCGCAGGGGGCGGGGGTGAGCCCCAGCATTTT
. | . | TRBJ2-3 | TRBV7-9 | CASSLSRGGDTQYF | TGTGCCAGCAGCTTAAGCAGGGGAGGTGATACGCAGTATTTT
. | . | TRBJ1-5 | TRBV18 | CASSPQLNSNQPQHF | TGTGCCAGCTCACCCCAACTAAATAGCAATCAGCCCCAGCATTTT